This T cell receptor (beta chain) was observed in a study of blood T cells in healthy people across ages. Study-level points and caveats: Comparison with aged donors showed that long-lived donors had more naive CD4+ cells and higher diversity.

Germline CDR1 SGHRS, CDR2 YFSETQ. V gave up 2 bases and J gave up 4 bases; unmatched junction bases: 5. This CDR3 contains 14 residues. On this clonotype: Its antigen remains unidentified.

A second PCR of roughly 6 to 12 cycles used a sample-barcoded 5' primer and a J-beta primer mix. Using its own MiXCR run on the 5' RACE reads, TCRdb lists one record per CDR3 protein. The repertoire has roughly 900,000 distinct CDR3 sequences, about 48% of them found once; the top ten carry 13%. Source material: blood. The TCR originated in a man younger than 40 in good health. The genes are TRBV5-1 and TRBJ1-1, with 7 bases that match TRBD1. For the CDR3, the DNA is TGCGCCAGCAGCTTTAAGGGACAGAGCACTGAAGCTTTCTTT. It translates to CASSFKGQSTEAFF. The whole variable domain, filled in from reference TRBV5-1 and TRBJ1-1, reads KAGVTQTPRYLIKTRGQQVTLSCSPISGHRSVSWYQQTPGQGLQFLFEYFSETQRNKGNFPGRFSGRQFSNSRSEMNVSTLELGDSALYLCASSFKGQSTEAFFGQGTRLTVV.